This T cell receptor (beta chain) stems from a study of yellow fever vaccine responses in identical twins. General study points: Reportedly, twins showed a vaccine T cell response that looked partly convergent and partly personalized.

In the case of this clonotype: Its antigen is unknown.

Each CDR3 protein is one row after TCRdb ran MiXCR on the RT-PCR reads. The sample includes about 19,000 distinct CDR3 sequences, approximately 70% of them seen just once. The CDR3 covers 15 residues. J gave up 8 bases and V 1 base, and 6 bases lay outside the gene matches. Germline V CDR1 and CDR2: MNHNS, SASEGT. Specimen: T cells from blood (PBMCs), unsorted or a sorted subset (not recorded which), collected before or after yellow fever vaccination (not recorded which). This clonotype originated in a woman aged 18 to 35 who received the yellow fever vaccine. J is TRBJ2-1 and V is TRBV6-1; 9 nucleotides match TRBD2. CDR3 in amino acids: CASSEGGGGAYEQFF. The CDR3 bases are TGTGCCAGCAGTGAAGGCGGCGGGGGGGCCTATGAGCAGTTCTTC.